One TCR beta chain is described in this entry. As yet, its antigen is unknown. Clones were read by immunoSEQ multiplex PCR, and TCRdb kept only the in-frame ones, dropping some. Altogether approximately 150,000 clones are present, roughly 90% being singletons, with the ten largest covering 1.5% to 2%. Germline values: CDR1 SGHAT, CDR2 FQNNGV. The CDR3 has 14 amino acids. V was clipped by 5 bases and J by 2 bases, with 12 bases between them. The data are from a study of T cell responses to AZD1222 COVID-19 vaccine. Pooling of second doses given at about 4 or about 12 weeks was done. Study-wide results and caveats: A rise in Spike-specific TCR breadth and depth followed two AZD1222 doses. Clonal diversity may have been underestimated, and the donors were mostly white British, with more females than males.

The chain recombines TRBV11-2 with TRBJ1-2; a possible D gene is TRBD1 (5 bases). Here the sequenced sample was peripheral blood, taken 28 days after the second AZD1222 dose. The source is an adult who received the AZD1222 COVID-19 vaccine. The CDR3: CASSPSRTNYGYTF. In DNA form, the CDR3 reads TGTGCCAGCAGCCCGAGCCGGACAAACTATGGCTACACCTTC.